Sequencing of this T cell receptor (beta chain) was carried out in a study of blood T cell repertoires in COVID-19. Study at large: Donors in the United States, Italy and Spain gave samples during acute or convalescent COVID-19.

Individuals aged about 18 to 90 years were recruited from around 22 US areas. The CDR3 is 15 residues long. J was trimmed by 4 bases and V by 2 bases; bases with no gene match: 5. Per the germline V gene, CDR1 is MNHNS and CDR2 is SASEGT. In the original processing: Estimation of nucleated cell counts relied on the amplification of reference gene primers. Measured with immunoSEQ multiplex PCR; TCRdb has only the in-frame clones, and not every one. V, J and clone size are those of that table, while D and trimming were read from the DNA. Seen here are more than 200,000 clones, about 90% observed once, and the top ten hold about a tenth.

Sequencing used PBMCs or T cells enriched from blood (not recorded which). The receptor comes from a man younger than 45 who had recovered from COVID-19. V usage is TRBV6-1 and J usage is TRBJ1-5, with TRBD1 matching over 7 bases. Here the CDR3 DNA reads TGTGCCAGCAGTGAACCCAGGGGGAGGAATCAGCCCCAGCATTTT. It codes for CASSEPRGRNQPQHF.